The 8 T cell receptor beta chains below come from one sample, sequenced in a study of early T cells in non-severe SARS-CoV-2 infection. TCRdb recomputed calls from the 5' RACE reads with MiXCR, one row per CDR3 protein. The sample lists approximately 35,000 distinct CDR3 sequences, 3.5% to 5% occurring once. Sequencing used whole blood. The receptor set was obtained from an adult who was a healthcare worker with PCR-confirmed SARS-CoV-2 infection or an uninfected control (not recorded which).

This clonotype was detected many times. The chain employs TRBV7-3 and TRBJ2-1; D is perhaps TRBD2 (7 bases). The germline gives CDR1 SGHTA, CDR2 FQGTGA. V lost 5 bases to trimming and J lost 8 bases, with 28 bases between them. The CDR3 spans 18 residues. The CDR3 loop is CASSPNGRGTLWGDEQFF. The CDR3 bases are TGTGCCAGCAGCCCAAACGGGCGGGGGACATTGTGGGGCGATGAGCAGTTCTTC.

The table lists this clonotype with many counts. The gene calls are TRBV7-2 and TRBJ2-1; 9 nucleotides align to TRBD2. Looked up from germline, CDR1 is SGHTA and CDR2 is FQGNSA. Losses at the gene ends were 0 bases for V and 2 bases for J; bases not matched to a gene: 2. This CDR3 has 16 residues. This CDR3 is CASSLASGGTYNEQFF. Here the CDR3 DNA reads TGTGCCAGCAGCTTAGCTAGCGGGGGTACCTACAATGAGCAGTTCTTC.

By share, this clonotype counts as medium-sized. The chain joins TRBV27 to TRBJ2-3; the match to TRBD2 covers 8 bases. Germline V gene data show CDR1 as MNHEY and CDR2 as SMNVEV (reference sequence). The CDR3 sequence is 14 residues long. V trimming: 3 bases; J trimming: 4 bases; junction bases outside the gene matches: 3. The CDR3 nucleotides are TGTGCCAGCAGTTTGGGACTAGGGGCAGATACGCAGTATTTT. It encodes CASSLGLGADTQYF.

The chain is built from TRBV2 and TRBJ2-7; D perhaps matches TRBD2 (7 bases). V lost 7 bases and J 0 bases, leaving 19 bases between the germline ends. The CDR3 loop spans 16 amino acids. CDR1 and CDR2 from the germline V gene are SNHLY and FYNNEI. The CDR3 spells CASTSRAGGHSYEQYF. CDR3 DNA sequence: TGTGCCAGCACCTCGAGGGCCGGGGGGCACTCCTACGAGCAGTACTTC.

This clonotype appeared many times. Since a much larger clone is just one base distant, this may be a read error. CDR3 nucleotides: TGTGCCAGCAGCTCGGACAACTACGAGCAGTACTTC. Protein: CASSSDNYEQYF. This sequence joins TRBV2 and TRBJ2-7, with D maybe TRBD1 (5 bases). There are 12 residues in the CDR3. Trimming left V 6 bases short and J 3 bases short, with 9 bases between. Germline assignment: CDR1 SNHLY and CDR2 FYNNEI.

The chain uses TRBV7-3 and TRBJ2-1, with 10 nucleotides matching TRBD2. Per the germline V gene, CDR1 is SGHTA and CDR2 is FQGTGA. The CDR3 covers 15 residues. Trimming removed 1 base from V and 7 bases from J; junction bases left unmatched: 4. The CDR3 spells CASSLKLAGTNEQFF. Written as DNA, the CDR3 is TGTGCCAGCAGCTTAAAACTAGCGGGGACAAATGAGCAGTTCTTC. The variable domain in full, completed from reference TRBV7-3 and TRBJ2-1, reads GAGVSQTPSNKVTEKGKYVELRCDPISGHTALYWYRQSLGQGPEFLIYFQGTGAADDSGLPNDRFFAVRPEGSVSTLKIQRTERGDSAVYLCASSLKLAGTNEQFFGPGTRLTVL.

This chain connects TRBV7-2 to TRBJ2-3; the match to TRBD1 covers 8 bases. V trimming: 6 bases; J trimming: 4 bases; junction bases outside the gene matches: 6. CDR1 and CDR2 from the germline V gene are SGHTA and FQGNSA. The CDR3 contains 14 residues. The CDR3 nucleotides read TGTGCCAGCAGTTGGACAGGGATCGCAGATACGCAGTATTTT. Translation gives CASSWTGIADTQYF. Variable domain in full (rest from reference TRBV7-2 and TRBJ2-3): GAGVSQSPSNKVTEKGKDVELRCDPISGHTALYWYRQSLGQGLEFLIYFQGNSAPDKSGLPSDRFSAERTGGSVSTLTIQRTQQEDSAVYLCASSWTGIADTQYFGPGTRLTVL.

This clonotype has a count of ten or more. This chain joins TRBV5-1 and TRBJ2-2; D not resolved. The germline V gene has CDR1 SGHRS and CDR2 YFSETQ. V lost 0 bases, J lost 6 bases, and 12 bases lay in between. The CDR3 runs 15 residues. Here the CDR3 DNA reads TGCGCCAGCAGCTTGGTAGCCACGGGTGCCGGGGAGCTGTTTTTT. Amino acids: CASSLVATGAGELFF.